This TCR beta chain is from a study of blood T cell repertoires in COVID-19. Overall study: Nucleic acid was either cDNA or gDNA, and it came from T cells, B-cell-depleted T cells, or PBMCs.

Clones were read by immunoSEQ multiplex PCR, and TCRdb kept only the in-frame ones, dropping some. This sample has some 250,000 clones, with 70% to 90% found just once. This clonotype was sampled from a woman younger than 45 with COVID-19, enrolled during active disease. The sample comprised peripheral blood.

CDR3 DNA: TGTGCCAGCAGCATCTCAAGACAGGAAGCTTTCTTT. It translates to CASSISRQEAFF. This chain connects TRBV7-8 to TRBJ1-1, with a weak D call TRBD1 (5 bases). Trimming removed 5 bases at V and 8 bases at J, with 12 bases between. In germline, CDR1 is SGHVS, CDR2 FQNEAQ. The CDR3 loop spans 12 amino acids.